The 6 T cell receptor beta chains presented below share a single source sample, sequenced in a study of CXCR3-negative and CXCR3-positive naive CD8 T cells (dated by TCRdb to about 2019). Sequencing was performed on a NextSeq 550. The Human TCR Profiling Kit (MiLaboratory) was used to prepare UMI-labeled 5' RACE TRB cDNA libraries. With the reads reprocessed by TCRdb, a single entry stands for each CDR3 protein sequence and no DNA is reported. The table held for this sample gives about 41,000 distinct CDR3 sequences. Jointly, the top ten make up about 14% of the sample. The specimen was memory CD8+ T cells from blood. The cell subset or site label of this sample denotes: conventional CD8+ memory T cells (TMEM), sorted as controls. Receptor source: a human donor in good health. Some clones in this sample may be carry-over from other donors' samples.

The chain is built from TRBV6-2 or TRBV6-3 and TRBJ1-6; the D call from TCRdb, TRBD1, cannot be confirmed without DNA. From germline, CDR1 is MNHEY and CDR2 SVGEGT. The CDR3 is 14 residues long. CDR3 region: CARSPGQGASPLHF.

The chain is built from TRBV25-1 and TRBJ1-1. Germline lookup yields CDR1 MGHDK and CDR2 SYGVNS. The CDR3 contains 13 residues. CDR3 loop: CASSEFNGLGAFF.

CDR3 residues: CASSEGPHTQYF. The chain links TRBV10-2 to TRBJ2-3. This CDR3 spans 12 amino acids. CDR1 and CDR2 (germline): WSHSY, SAAADI.

The chain combines TRBV6-2 or TRBV6-3 with TRBJ2-7; TCRdb indicates TRBD2, and absent DNA this call remains unverified. CDR3 length: 16 amino acids. Germline V gene lookup returns CDR1 MNHEY and CDR2 SVGEGT. This CDR3 is CASCSWDSKWGYEQYF.

The rearrangement joins TRBV29-1 to TRBJ2-1; TCRdb returns TRBD1, unconfirmable since there is no DNA. CDR1 and CDR2 from the germline V gene are SQVTM and ANQGSEA. This CDR3 has 14 residues. The CDR3 spells CSVEGTGESNEQFF.

J is TRBJ2-7 and V is TRBV20-1. Germline V gives CDR1 DFQATT, CDR2 SNEGSKA (reference sequence). This CDR3 is built from 14 residues. CDR3 protein: CSARDRQGSYEQYF.